This T cell receptor (beta chain) is from a study of identical twins. Notes on the study in general: Within cord blood, abundant beta clonotypes carried fewer insertions, but memory repertoires showed no such trend.

In this sample, this clonotype turned up many times. Its matching antigen is unknown. Germline CDR1 SGHRS, CDR2 YFSETQ. CDR3 length: 17 residues. Trimming cost V 3 bases and J 3 bases, with 19 bases left between them. In TCRdb, the 5' RACE reads were re-called with MiXCR into one record per CDR3 protein. The top ten clones hold approximately 2.1% of a sample with approximately 280,000 distinct CDR3 sequences, roughly 8.6% of them seen once. Every one of the donors was a healthy Caucasian. This same sample was also part of a study on yellow fever vaccine responses in identical twins. From that report: Each twin's T cell response to the vaccine was reported to look partly convergent and partly personalized.

This chain joins TRBV5-1 and TRBJ2-4; the D is unclear. The sequenced material came from memory (CD45RO+) T cells sorted from blood. The source of this sequence is a young woman in good health. CDR3 sequence: CASSSAVVGYVKNIQYF. In nucleotides, the CDR3 is TGCGCCAGCAGCTCCGCCGTGGTGGGATATGTCAAAAACATTCAGTACTTC.